The 31 T cell receptor beta chains below all came from one sample that was sequenced in a study of blood T cell repertoires in COVID-19. The repertoire was sequenced with immunoSEQ multiplex PCR; TCRdb's copy has only in-frame clones and lacks some. The table shows under 45,000 clones, with about 90% occurring only once. Material: peripheral blood. The receptors were gathered from a woman aged 80 or over in a cohort sampled during active or convalescent COVID-19.

This sequence joins TRBV18 and TRBJ1-4, with a tentative D call TRBD1 (5 bases). The CDR3 runs 14 residues. From germline, CDR1 is KGHSH and CDR2 LQKENI. V lost 1 base to trimming and J lost 5 bases, with 8 bases between them. The CDR3 here is CASSPRRGNEKLFF. CDR3 in DNA: TGTGCCAGCTCACCACGAAGGGGCAATGAAAAACTGTTTTTT. Variable domain in full (rest from reference TRBV18 and TRBJ1-4): NAGVMQNPRHLVRRRGQEARLRCSPMKGHSHVYWYRQLPEEGLKFMVYLQKENIIDESGMPKERFSAEFPKEGPSILRIQQVVRGDSAAYFCASSPRRGNEKLFFGSGTQLSVL.

The chain employs TRBV12-3 or TRBV12-4 and TRBJ1-1; 8 bases are shared with TRBD1. The CDR3 sequence is 13 residues long. V lost 6 bases and J lost 9; bases outside the gene matches: 9. DNA for the CDR3: TGTGCCAGCAGGCTTTCAGGACAGGGCAAAGCTTTCTTT. Translation: CASRLSGQGKAFF.

The J gene is TRBJ2-2, the V gene TRBV3-1 (or the pseudogene TRBV3-2); D unclear. The CDR3 is 15 residues long. The germline V gene has CDR1 LGHDT and CDR2 YNNKEL (reference sequence). The V end was cut by 4 bases, the J end by 2 bases, with 11 bases between. The CDR3 DNA reads TGTGCCAGCAGCCCCGACCAGGCTAACACCGGGGAGCTGTTTTTT. This encodes CASSPDQANTGELFF.

This chain links TRBV4-3 with TRBJ1-2; TRBD1 is a possible D gene (5 bases). Germline V gene lookup returns CDR1 LGHNA and CDR2 YSLEER. This CDR3 contains 16 residues. V lost 1 base and J lost 3, with 15 bases in between. The chain's CDR3 is CASSQGGLEGDYGYTF. CDR3 sequence (DNA): TGCGCCAGCAGCCAAGGGGGACTGGAGGGTGACTATGGCTACACCTTC.

The V gene is TRBV21-1, the J gene TRBJ2-7; the D segment call TRBD2 is taken from the table without a DNA check. TRBV21-1 counts as a pseudogene. CDR3 size: 16 residues. This CDR3 reads CASSVLAGVLLNEQYF. The CDR3 nucleotides read TGTGCCAGCAGCGTTCTAGCGGGGGTCCTCTTGAACGAGCAGTACTTC.

The chain joins TRBV30 to TRBJ2-2, with D perhaps TRBD1 (7 bases). The germline V gene has CDR1 GTSNPN and CDR2 SVGIG (reference sequence). CDR3 length: 16 amino acids. Trimming cost V 2 bases and J 4 bases, with 17 bases left between them. The CDR3 loop reads CAWSNRGGLGTGELFF. The CDR3 nucleotides read TGTGCCTGGAGTAACAGGGGAGGCTTGGGCACCGGGGAGCTGTTTTTT.

CDR3 sequence (DNA): TGCGCCAGCAGCTTGGTTGCGGGAGGGCCCGGCAATGAGCAGTTCTTC. Amino acid sequence: CASSLVAGGPGNEQFF. This chain connects TRBV5-1 to TRBJ2-1; 9 bases map to TRBD2. The CDR3 runs 16 residues. The trim removed 0 bases at V and 6 bases at J, leaving 7 bases unmatched. Germline V gene data show CDR1 as SGHRS and CDR2 as YFSETQ.

The J gene is TRBJ2-3, the V gene TRBV5-1, with D hard to call. Trimming shortened V by 0 bases and J by 0 bases, and 8 bases separated the two germline ends. This CDR3 region has 15 residues. The germline V gene encodes CDR1 SGHRS and CDR2 YFSETQ. The CDR3 DNA sequence: TGCGCCAGCAGCTTGGGCACAGCAAGCACAGATACGCAGTATTTT. It is translated as CASSLGTASTDTQYF.

The chain carries TRBV7-2 and TRBJ1-5; weak D call: TRBD1 (5 bases). Per germline, CDR1 SGHTA and CDR2 FQGNSA. This CDR3 has 16 amino acids. V was pared by 0 bases and J by 2 bases, with 11 bases between. The CDR3 loop is CASSLAGGVGNQPQHF. The CDR3 DNA reads TGTGCCAGCAGCTTAGCGGGGGGAGTCGGCAATCAGCCCCAGCATTTT.

This chain links TRBV3-1 (or the pseudogene TRBV3-2) with TRBJ2-7, with no clear D. CDR1 and CDR2 from the germline V gene are LGHDT and YNNKEL (reference sequence). The germline V and J ends were trimmed by 1 base and 2 bases, with 6 bases remaining between them. The CDR3 sequence is 13 residues long. The CDR3 coding sequence is TGTGCCAGCAGCCAAGCAGGTACCTACGAGCAGTACTTC. Translation gives CASSQAGTYEQYF.

This chain's CDR3 is CASTRAGATYEQYF. DNA of the CDR3: TGCGCCAGCACCAGAGCGGGAGCCACCTACGAGCAGTACTTC. The V and J genes are TRBV5-1 and TRBJ2-7, with 8 nucleotides matching TRBD2. The CDR3 extends over 14 amino acids. After removal of 6 bases from V and 2 bases from J, the junction contained 7 bases not matched to a gene. The V gene's germline CDR1 is SGHRS and CDR2 YFSETQ. Complete variable domain (other parts from reference TRBV5-1 and TRBJ2-7): KAGVTQTPRYLIKTRGQQVTLSCSPISGHRSVSWYQQTPGQGLQFLFEYFSETQRNKGNFPGRFSGRQFSNSRSEMNVSTLELGDSALYLCASTRAGATYEQYFGPGTRLTVT.

This clone was seen just once. The rearrangement uses TRBV5-4 and TRBJ2-2; the match to TRBD2 covers 7 bases. The CDR3 length is 11 residues. Trimming took 10 bases from V and 6 from J; bases not matched to a gene: 3. Germline V lookup: CDR1 SGHNT, CDR2 YYREEE (reference sequence). Here the CDR3 DNA reads TGTGCCTTTGGGGGGGCCGGGGAGCTGTTTTTT. Translated, it gives CAFGGAGELFF.

J is TRBJ2-1 and V is TRBV5-1, with TRBD2 matching over 9 bases. Germline CDR1 and CDR2: SGHRS and YFSETQ. Trimming at V came to 0 bases and at J to 4 bases, leaving 2 bases not matched to a gene. The length of the CDR3 is 15 residues. CDR3 sequence: CASSLVTSGYNEQFF. CDR3 coding DNA: TGCGCCAGCAGCTTGGTGACTAGCGGTTACAATGAGCAGTTCTTC.

This chain uses TRBV5-1 with TRBJ2-7; D is uncertain. This CDR3 comprises 16 residues. Germline loops: CDR1 SGHRS, CDR2 YFSETQ. Trimming removed 0 bases at V and 3 bases at J, with 16 bases between. The CDR3 reads CASSLDPKHLGYEQYF. Written as DNA, the CDR3 is TGCGCCAGCAGCTTGGACCCGAAACATCTTGGCTACGAGCAGTACTTC.

The chain recombines TRBV24-1 with TRBJ2-4; 13 nucleotides align to TRBD2. V was pared by 5 bases and J by 1 base, with 13 bases of the junction left unmatched. Germline CDR1 is KGHDR and CDR2 is SFDVKD. The CDR3 length is 20 residues. For the CDR3, the DNA is TGTGCCACCAGTGCGACGCCGGGACTAGCGGGAACCGGGGCCAAAAACATTCAGTACTTC. As protein: CATSATPGLAGTGAKNIQYF.

This chain joins TRBV5-6 and TRBJ1-2; a possible D gene is TRBD1 (6 bases). Trimming shortened V by 0 bases and J by 4 bases, and 16 bases separated the two germline ends. CDR1 and CDR2 from the germline V gene are SGHDT and YYEEEE. The CDR3 has 16 amino acids. The CDR3 loop reads CASSLVMEWGLYGYTF. CDR3 bases: TGTGCCAGCAGCTTGGTGATGGAATGGGGGCTCTATGGCTACACCTTC.

The chain carries TRBV10-3 and TRBJ1-2; no clear D gene. The CDR3 has 13 amino acids. V was trimmed by 3 bases and J by 4 bases, leaving 9 bases between them. CDR1 is ENHRY and CDR2 is SYGVKD in the germline V gene. The CDR3 here is CAISEAQAYGYTF. The CDR3, as DNA: TGTGCCATCAGTGAAGCCCAGGCCTATGGCTACACCTTC.

The V gene is TRBV4-1, the J gene TRBJ1-2; perhaps TRBD1 as D (5 bases). V shed 2 bases and J shed 1 base, with 5 bases lying between them. The CDR3 extends over 13 amino acids. Germline CDR1 is MGHRA and CDR2 is YSYEKL. The CDR3 region is CASSQQGNYGYTF. CDR3 nucleotide sequence: TGCGCCAGCAGCCAACAGGGTAACTATGGCTACACCTTC.

The gene calls are TRBV6-5 and TRBJ1-2; D remains ambiguous. This CDR3 region has 13 residues. Deletions cut 4 bases from V and 8 bases from J, with 14 bases between. Per germline, CDR1 MNHEY and CDR2 SVGAGI. CDR3 bases: TGTGCCAGCAGTTTGACGGACGGAGGAGGCTACACCTTC. Its protein is CASSLTDGGGYTF.

CDR3 in amino acids: CASRPGQGQSYNEQFF. The CDR3 DNA is TGTGCCAGCAGGCCCGGACAGGGGCAATCCTACAATGAGCAGTTCTTC. This chain links TRBV2 with TRBJ2-1; 9 nucleotides line up with TRBD1. The V and J ends lost 6 bases and 1 base, in that order; junction bases with no gene match: 7. There are 16 residues in the CDR3. CDR1 is SNHLY, CDR2 FYNNEI, per germline.

The chain links TRBV2 to TRBJ2-2, with 9 nucleotides matching TRBD1. The junction had 11 bases not matched to a gene; V was cut back by 8 bases and J by 7 bases. The CDR3 is 15 residues long. CDR1 is SNHLY, CDR2 FYNNEI, per germline. The CDR3 bases are TGTGCCAGCGGCCCCGGGACAGGGATCGGCGGGGAGCTGTTTTTT. Translation gives CASGPGTGIGGELFF.

The chain combines TRBV13 with TRBJ2-1, with TRBD2 matching 8 bases. Germline V CDR1 and CDR2: PRHDT, FYEKMQ (reference sequence). This CDR3 spans 15 amino acids. The V and J ends lost 1 base and 2 bases, in that order; junction bases with no gene match: 1. The DNA for the CDR3 is TGTGCCAGCAGCTTAGAAGCGGGAGCCTACAATGAGCAGTTCTTC. Amino acids: CASSLEAGAYNEQFF.

This clone was found a few times. This chain uses TRBV5-8 with TRBJ2-7, with D possibly matching TRBD1 (6 bases). This CDR3 comprises 13 residues. Germline V gene data show CDR1 as SGHTS and CDR2 as YDEGEE. V lost 5 bases and J 11 bases, leaving 20 bases between the germline ends. CDR3 loop: CASSYSSGTSEYF. Written as DNA, the CDR3 is TGTGCCAGCAGTTATAGCTCCGGGACATCGGAGTACTTC.

The genes are TRBV6-2 or TRBV6-3 and TRBJ1-4, with a weak D call TRBD1 (5 bases). Trimming left V 4 bases short and J 7 bases short, with 13 bases between. This CDR3 has 14 amino acids. Per the germline V gene, CDR1 is MNHEY and CDR2 is SVGEGT. The DNA for the CDR3 is TGTGCCAGCAGTTTACAGCCCCAGGGTGAAAAACTGTTTTTT. The encoded protein is CASSLQPQGEKLFF.

The rearrangement links TRBV5-1 to TRBJ2-3, with TRBD2 matching over 8 bases. The CDR3 extends over 14 amino acids. J lost 1 base, V lost 7 bases, and 5 bases had no gene match. Germline lookup yields CDR1 SGHRS and CDR2 YFSETQ. CDR3 DNA sequence: TGCGCCAGCGGAAAAGCGGGGGGCACAGATACGCAGTATTTT. It is translated as CASGKAGGTDTQYF. The full variable domain, in which reference TRBV5-1 and TRBJ2-3 provide the parts outside the CDR3, is KAGVTQTPRYLIKTRGQQVTLSCSPISGHRSVSWYQQTPGQGLQFLFEYFSETQRNKGNFPGRFSGRQFSNSRSEMNVSTLELGDSALYLCASGKAGGTDTQYFGPGTRLTVL.

The J gene is TRBJ2-3, the V gene TRBV6-5, with 7 bases aligning to TRBD1. The CDR3 has 15 residues. Looked up from germline, CDR1 is MNHEY and CDR2 is SVGAGI. V lost 8 bases, J lost 5 bases, and 13 bases stayed unmatched. DNA of the CDR3: TGTGCCAGCCAGTGGTGGGACAGAGGAGGAGATACGCAGTATTTT. Protein product: CASQWWDRGGDTQYF.

The chain uses TRBV7-9 and TRBJ2-3, with D unclear. From germline, CDR1 is SEHNR and CDR2 FQNEAQ (reference sequence). V shed 5 bases and J shed 0 bases, with 9 bases lying between them. The CDR3 consists of 14 residues. The CDR3 region has the DNA TGTGCCAGCAGCCCCCCCGGTAGCACAGATACGCAGTATTTT. It yields the protein CASSPPGSTDTQYF.

This rearrangement joins TRBV11-3 to TRBJ1-2, with 8 bases fitting TRBD1. Germline lookup yields CDR1 SGHNT and CDR2 YENEEA. V trimming: 5 bases; J trimming: 4 bases; junction bases outside the gene matches: 12. The CDR3 is 16 residues long. The chain's CDR3 is CASSHQGAEGAYGYTF. In nucleotides, the CDR3 is TGTGCCAGCAGCCATCAGGGGGCCGAGGGGGCCTATGGCTACACCTTC.

This clone was recorded once. The chain has TRBV5-1 and TRBJ2-7; TRBD2 is a possible D gene (6 bases). Between the trimmed V and J ends, which lost 0 bases and 7 bases, there was a span of 17 bases. There are 15 residues in the CDR3. Germline CDR1 and CDR2: SGHRS and YFSETQ. The CDR3 bases are TGCGCCAGCAGCTTGGGCCGGACTAACCGAGAGGAGCAGTACTTC. Its translation: CASSLGRTNREEQYF.

This chain joins TRBV5-1 and TRBJ2-2; D gene ambiguous. The CDR3 has 15 residues. Trimming removed 0 bases from V and 1 base from J, with 7 bases in between. Germline values: CDR1 SGHRS, CDR2 YFSETQ. CDR3 in amino acids: CASSLAFVNTGELFF. The DNA of the CDR3 is TGCGCCAGCAGCTTGGCCTTCGTGAACACCGGGGAGCTGTTTTTT. Complete variable domain (other parts from reference TRBV5-1 and TRBJ2-2): KAGVTQTPRYLIKTRGQQVTLSCSPISGHRSVSWYQQTPGQGLQFLFEYFSETQRNKGNFPGRFSGRQFSNSRSEMNVSTLELGDSALYLCASSLAFVNTGELFFGEGSRLTVL.

The chain joins TRBV7-2 to TRBJ2-5; 9 bases match TRBD1. V lost 5 bases, J lost 6 bases, and 4 bases stayed unmatched. The CDR3 totals 13 residues. The germline CDR1 and CDR2 sequences are SGHTA and FQGNSA. CDR3 DNA: TGTGCCAGCAGCCCAGACAGGGGGAAGACCCAGTACTTC. It is translated as CASSPDRGKTQYF.